These 32 T cell receptor beta chains originate from one sample sequenced in a study of technical replicates of blood from several donors. Assay used: immunoSEQ multiplex PCR; TCRdb lists only in-frame clones, some missing. The sample has about 74,000 clones, roughly 94% seen once; the top ten hold more than 0.2%. The specimen was T cells isolated from PBMCs. The origin of the receptors is a human donor in good health.

This clone came up a few times. This chain links TRBV25-1 with TRBJ2-7; D gene unclear. Germline loops: CDR1 MGHDK, CDR2 SYGVNS. The length of the CDR3 is 11 residues. Trimming shortened V by 7 bases and J by 5 bases, and 9 bases separated the two germline ends. The CDR3 region is CASTPTDEQYF. The DNA for the CDR3 is TGTGCCAGCACCCCTACTGACGAGCAGTACTTC.

V is TRBV5-4 and J is TRBJ2-1, with 9 positions matching TRBD1. The J segment lost 7 bases and the V segment lost 1 base, leaving 12 bases of the junction unmatched. Germline assignment: CDR1 SGHNT and CDR2 YYREEE (reference sequence). CDR3 length equals 17 residues. In nucleotides, the CDR3 is TGTGCCAGCAGCTTGTGGGGCGGGACAGGGAGGGAAAATGAGCAGTTCTTC. It encodes CASSLWGGTGRENEQFF. The whole variable domain, remainder taken from reference TRBV5-4 and TRBJ2-1, is ETGVTQSPTHLIKTRGQQVTLRCSSQSGHNTVSWYQQALGQGPQFIFQYYREEENGRGNFPPRFSGLQFPNYSSELNVNALELDDSALYLCASSLWGGTGRENEQFFGPGTRLTVL.

The V gene is TRBV11-3, the J gene TRBJ2-2; TRBD2 agrees at 9 bases. Germline assignment: CDR1 SGHNT and CDR2 YENEEA. The V gene end was trimmed by 5 bases and the J gene end by 7 bases; junction bases not matched to a gene: 8. This CDR3 comprises 15 residues. CDR3 nucleotide sequence: TGTGCCAGCAGCGGATTAGCGGGAGTTAGCGGGGAGCTGTTTTTT. Protein product: CASSGLAGVSGELFF.

The V call is TRBV19, the J call TRBJ2-3; the match to TRBD2 covers 9 bases. Germline V gene sequence: CDR1 LNHDA, CDR2 SQIVND (reference sequence). V was clipped by 8 bases and J by 2 bases; unmatched bases: 8. The CDR3 runs to 15 residues. CDR3 protein: CASSAGGAITDTQYF. CDR3 sequence (DNA): TGTGCCAGTTCAGCGGGAGGAGCGATCACAGATACGCAGTATTTT.

The chain has TRBV5-6 and TRBJ2-1; 9 bases agree with TRBD2. The CDR3 is made up of 15 amino acids. Germline trimming cut 2 bases from V and 10 bases from J; bases unmatched to any gene: 10. CDR1 SGHDT and CDR2 YYEEEE come from the germline V gene. CDR3 amino acids: CASSFSGTSWTEQFF. Written as DNA, the CDR3 is TGTGCCAGCAGCTTTTCCGGGACTAGCTGGACAGAGCAGTTCTTC.

The chain couples TRBV11-3 to TRBJ1-6, with TRBD1 matching 8 bases. The V segment lost 6 bases and the J segment 7 bases; nucleotides outside the gene matches: 11. Germline V gives CDR1 SGHNT, CDR2 YENEEA. CDR3 length: 16 amino acids. The DNA of the CDR3 is TGTGCCAGCAGGGGACAGGAGGCGAAAGTGAATTCACCCCTCCACTTT. Residues: CASRGQEAKVNSPLHF.

The table lists this clone with a few counts. This sequence joins TRBV6-1 and TRBJ2-1; TRBD2 matches at 11 bases. Trimming removed 7 bases from V and 6 bases from J; junction bases left unmatched: 5. The CDR3 has 14 amino acids. Germline V gives CDR1 MNHNS, CDR2 SASEGT. For the CDR3, the DNA is TGTGCCAGCACAAAACTAGCGGGGGTCAATGAGCAGTTCTTC. Protein sequence: CASTKLAGVNEQFF.

Written as DNA, the CDR3 is TGTGCCAGCAGTTTATCGCGGGAGGGCGGCACAGATACGCAGTATTTT. This codes for CASSLSREGGTDTQYF. The chain uses TRBV28 and TRBJ2-3; 9 positions match TRBD2. The CDR3 is made up of 16 amino acids. Germline V gene data show CDR1 as MDHEN and CDR2 as SYDVKM. With 1 base clipped from V and 1 base from J, the junction kept 3 bases outside the gene matches.

The chain couples TRBV30 to TRBJ1-2, with 8 bases fitting TRBD1. Germline CDR1 is GTSNPN and CDR2 is SVGIG (reference sequence). Unmatched junction bases numbered 13, after V lost 0 bases and J lost 7 bases. The CDR3 consists of 16 residues. The CDR3 DNA reads TGTGCCTGGAGTGTAGGCCCCATCAGGGGGCAGGGTGGCTACACCTTC. This sequence encodes CAWSVGPIRGQGGYTF.

The chain couples TRBV9 to TRBJ1-2, with a weak D call TRBD1 (5 bases). The CDR3 consists of 13 residues. Deletions cut 4 bases from V and 8 bases from J, with 15 bases between. Looked up from germline, CDR1 is SGDLS and CDR2 is YYNGEE. DNA of the CDR3: TGTGCCAGCAGCTTGCAGGGCCGTGGGGGCTACACCTTC. It encodes CASSLQGRGGYTF. Full variable domain (missing parts from reference TRBV9 and TRBJ1-2): DSGVTQTPKHLITATGQRVTLRCSPRSGDLSVYWYQQSLDQGLQFLIQYYNGEERAKGNILERFSAQQFPDLHSELNLSSLELGDSALYFCASSLQGRGGYTFGSGTRLTVV.

The gene calls are TRBV6-4 and TRBJ2-2, with 10 nucleotides matching TRBD1. The V and J ends lost 5 bases and 4 bases, in that order; junction bases with no gene match: 4. The length of the CDR3 is 15 residues. Germline CDR1 is MRHNA and CDR2 is SNTAGT. CDR3 in DNA: TGTGCCAGCAGTCCAGGACAGGGGGGCACCGGGGAGCTGTTTTTT. Translation: CASSPGQGGTGELFF.

The chain combines TRBV7-9 with TRBJ2-7, with a possible D match to TRBD1 (5 bases). Germline CDR1 and CDR2: SEHNR and FQNEAQ (reference sequence). The CDR3 runs 15 residues. V shed 5 bases and J shed 3 bases, with 17 bases lying between them. The CDR3 sequence: CASSPPAGSFYEQYF. In DNA, the CDR3 is TGTGCCAGCAGCCCCCCGGCAGGGTCTTTCTACGAGCAGTACTTC.

The chain has TRBV5-4 and TRBJ2-7, with 10 bases lining up with TRBD1. CDR1 SGHNT and CDR2 YYREEE come from the germline V gene (reference sequence). Germline trimming cut 4 bases from V and 2 bases from J; bases unmatched to any gene: 6. The CDR3 contains 15 residues. The CDR3 region is CASSGGTGDPYEQYF. The CDR3 bases are TGTGCCAGCAGCGGGGGGACAGGGGACCCCTACGAGCAGTACTTC.

The J gene is TRBJ2-5, the V gene TRBV5-6, with D tentatively TRBD1 (5 bases). V was shortened by 4 bases and J by 1 base, with 17 bases between the two germline ends. CDR1 and CDR2 (germline): SGHDT, YYEEEE. The CDR3 is 16 amino acids. CDR3 region: CASSPTIDSFQETQYF. The DNA of the CDR3 is TGTGCCAGCAGCCCCACGATCGACAGCTTCCAAGAGACCCAGTACTTC.

The chain couples TRBV4-1 to TRBJ2-7, with D possibly being TRBD2 (6 bases). Germline V gene data show CDR1 as MGHRA and CDR2 as YSYEKL. The CDR3 has 18 residues. The V end lost 0 bases, the J end lost 0 bases, and 18 bases lay between the germline ends. The CDR3 is CASSQEGGAGRGSYEQYF. DNA of the CDR3: TGCGCCAGCAGCCAAGAAGGAGGCGCGGGGCGGGGCTCCTACGAGCAGTACTTC.

The chain carries TRBV5-6 and TRBJ1-2; tentative D call: TRBD1 (5 bases). Per germline, CDR1 SGHDT and CDR2 YYEEEE. The length of the CDR3 is 16 residues. V lost 0 bases to trimming and J lost 5 bases, with 17 bases between them. CDR3 sequence: CASSLGDSAFGYGYTF. Written as DNA, the CDR3 is TGTGCCAGCAGCTTGGGCGACAGCGCCTTCGGGTATGGCTACACCTTC.

The chain joins TRBV19 to TRBJ1-2; 10 bases align to TRBD1. V was pared by 7 bases and J by 8 bases, with 16 bases of the junction left unmatched. Germline assignment: CDR1 LNHDA and CDR2 SQIVND (reference sequence). This CDR3 has 16 residues. DNA for the CDR3: TGTGCCAGTACCTACACTTCCTCCGGGACAGGGGCGGGCTACACCTTC. This translates into CASTYTSSGTGAGYTF.

The chain is built from TRBV10-3 and TRBJ1-1; 8 positions match TRBD1. The length of the CDR3 is 14 residues. Germline CDR1 reads ENHRY; CDR2 reads SYGVKD. J was trimmed by 5 bases and V by 7 bases; bases with no gene match: 9. The CDR3 region has the DNA TGTGCCATCACCAGGACAGGGAGTCGGACTGAAGCTTTCTTT. This sequence encodes CAITRTGSRTEAFF.

The V gene is TRBV29-1, the J gene TRBJ2-3; a possible D gene is TRBD2 (7 bases). Germline CDR1 reads SQVTM; CDR2 reads ANQGSEA. V lost 5 bases and J lost 6, with 18 bases in between. The CDR3 runs 14 residues. The DNA of the CDR3 is TGCAGCGTTCGAGGAGGGGGGGCAAGCGATACGCAGTATTTT. As protein: CSVRGGGASDTQYF.

The V call is TRBV4-1, the J call TRBJ1-2; D is perhaps TRBD1 (6 bases). Germline CDR1 and CDR2: MGHRA and YSYEKL. This CDR3 is built from 12 residues. Trimming took 10 bases from V and 4 from J, leaving 13 bases between them. The DNA of the CDR3 is TGCGCCACCACAGGGAGCGGCTATGGCTACACCTTC. This translates into CATTGSGYGYTF.

The V and J genes are TRBV18 and TRBJ2-7; D might be TRBD1 (6 bases). Looked up from germline, CDR1 is KGHSH and CDR2 is LQKENI. V was cut by 2 bases and J by 2 bases, with 19 bases left in between. The CDR3 spans 17 residues. The CDR3 region is CASSPMTGTFRAYEQYF. CDR3 sequence (DNA): TGTGCCAGCTCACCAATGACAGGCACCTTTAGGGCCTACGAGCAGTACTTC.

This clone was counted a single time. The chain uses TRBV27 and TRBJ2-1; tentative D call: TRBD1 (5 bases). This CDR3 has 14 residues. Deletions cut 3 bases from V and 8 bases from J, with 14 bases between. In germline, CDR1 is MNHEY, CDR2 SMNVEV (reference sequence). Here the CDR3 DNA reads TGTGCCAGCAGTTTGGGGCAGGGAAAGGATGAGCAGTTCTTC. Translation gives CASSLGQGKDEQFF.

This chain uses TRBV4-1 with TRBJ2-7; 9 bases line up with TRBD2. CDR1 and CDR2 from the germline V gene are MGHRA and YSYEKL. The CDR3 loop spans 15 amino acids. Losses at the gene ends were 1 base for V and 4 bases for J; bases not matched to a gene: 5. CDR3 DNA sequence: TGCGCCAGCAGCCAAGTTGCGGGAGGGCCGTACGAGCAGTACTTC. It codes for CASSQVAGGPYEQYF.

V gene TRBV6-1 combines with J gene TRBJ2-5, with TRBD2 matching 12 bases. This CDR3 region has 16 residues. Germline CDR1 reads MNHNS; CDR2 reads SASEGT. Trimming removed 4 bases from V and 2 bases from J; junction bases left unmatched: 5. CDR3 amino acids: CASSAILAGGQETQYF. In DNA form, the CDR3 reads TGTGCCAGCAGTGCGATTCTAGCGGGGGGGCAAGAGACCCAGTACTTC.

The chain uses TRBV5-1 and TRBJ2-1; 12 bases line up with TRBD1. V shed 2 bases and J 8 bases; nucleotides not matched to a gene: 11. Germline V gives CDR1 SGHRS, CDR2 YFSETQ. The CDR3 is 17 residues long. CDR3 sequence (DNA): TGCGCCAGCAGCTTTGGGACAGGGGGCTTAATCGGGGATGAGCAGTTCTTC. Protein sequence: CASSFGTGGLIGDEQFF.

V is TRBV4-1 and J is TRBJ2-7; 9 nucleotides match TRBD2. Germline assignment: CDR1 MGHRA and CDR2 YSYEKL. V gave up 0 bases and J gave up 2 bases; unmatched junction bases: 5. The CDR3 has 16 amino acids. The CDR3 loop is CASSQEVLAGTYEQYF. The CDR3 DNA follows: TGCGCCAGCAGCCAAGAGGTCCTAGCGGGGACCTACGAGCAGTACTTC.

The V call is TRBV11-2, the J call TRBJ1-1; D not resolved. The CDR3 is 15 residues long. Germline values: CDR1 SGHAT, CDR2 FQNNGV. V was shortened by 1 base and J by 6 bases, with 15 bases between the two germline ends. Here the CDR3 reads CASSLVRGTAPEAFF. Here the CDR3 DNA reads TGTGCCAGCAGCTTAGTCCGGGGTACAGCCCCTGAAGCTTTCTTT. The full variable domain, completed using reference TRBV11-2 and TRBJ1-1, is EAGVAQSPRYKIIEKRQSVAFWCNPISGHATLYWYQQILGQGPKLLIQFQNNGVVDDSQLPKDRFSAERLKGVDSTLKIQPAKLEDSAVYLCASSLVRGTAPEAFFGQGTRLTVV.

The rearrangement uses TRBV2 and TRBJ2-2, with D perhaps matching TRBD1 (6 bases). Trimming removed 8 bases from V and 7 bases from J, with 17 bases in between. Germline V gives CDR1 SNHLY, CDR2 FYNNEI. The CDR3 length is 14 residues. The CDR3 region has the DNA TGTGCCAGCCGCAAAGAGGACAGCATCGGGGAGCTGTTTTTT. It translates to CASRKEDSIGELFF.

CDR3 amino acids: CASSLVAGGQETQYF. CDR3 DNA: TGTGCCAGCAGCTTAGTAGCGGGGGGACAAGAGACCCAGTACTTC. V gene TRBV11-2 combines with J gene TRBJ2-5; 10 nucleotides agree with TRBD2. Germline loops: CDR1 SGHAT, CDR2 FQNNGV. V lost 1 base to trimming and J lost 2 bases; unmatched junction nucleotides: 1. The CDR3 covers 15 residues. The complete variable domain, with remaining parts taken from reference TRBV11-2 and TRBJ2-5, reads EAGVAQSPRYKIIEKRQSVAFWCNPISGHATLYWYQQILGQGPKLLIQFQNNGVVDDSQLPKDRFSAERLKGVDSTLKIQPAKLEDSAVYLCASSLVAGGQETQYFGPGTRLLVL.

The chain carries TRBV5-1 and TRBJ2-7, with 9 bases fitting TRBD2. V lost 4 bases to trimming and J lost 5 bases; unmatched junction nucleotides: 10. The CDR3 has 15 residues. CDR1 and CDR2 from the germline V gene are SGHRS and YFSETQ. CDR3 sequence: CASSNGLAGVHEQYF. CDR3 coding DNA: TGCGCCAGCAGCAACGGGTTAGCGGGAGTTCACGAGCAGTACTTC.

The chain combines TRBV28 with TRBJ2-7; D is ambiguous. The germline V gene has CDR1 MDHEN and CDR2 SYDVKM. CDR3 length equals 14 residues. Trimming removed 2 bases from V and 0 bases from J, with 8 bases in between. The CDR3 nucleotides are TGTGCCAGCAGTTTACGGGTTCGCTCCTACGAGCAGTACTTC. Translation: CASSLRVRSYEQYF.

With regard to this clone: At the DNA level, this CDR3 is encoded by other sequences in the same sample as well. The chain links TRBV6-5 to TRBJ1-1, with D hard to call. V gave up 2 bases and J gave up 1 base, with 8 bases separating them. Germline V gene lookup returns CDR1 MNHEY and CDR2 SVGAGI. The CDR3 totals 14 residues. The CDR3, as DNA: TGTGCCAGCAGTTACCAGCAGGCGAACACTGAAGCTTTCTTT. This translates into CASSYQQANTEAFF.